A selection of T cell receptor beta chains follows, all from one sample in a study of preoperative IRX-2 immunotherapy in early breast cancer. Sequencing used immunoSEQ multiplex PCR; TCRdb keeps in-frame clones, though not all of them. Among 30,000 or so clones listed, roughly four fifths were seen once. The source was lymph node tissue, collected from a patient treated with IRX-2 immunotherapy. These TCRs come from a human donor with breast cancer. Each CDR3 is given without its conserved first and last residue. Each record gives: CDR3 protein, V gene.

ASTAGQTNVLT,TRBV18
ATNRDRVYEQY,TRBV28
ASSLARQGADEQY,TRBV5-1
ASSSPGQVQETQY,TRBV18
ASSPRETREGYT,TRBV18
ASSQVEDRGDTEAF,TRBV4-1
ASTRDRGSDTQY,TRBV12-5
ASSLVLGRPRGEAF,TRBV5-1
AWSVVVTGELF,TRBV30
ASHSASYEQY,TRBV28
ASSLGTSIPHEQY,TRBV28
ASGPPDGGLGEQF,TRBV12-5
ASSEWAGSNEKLF,TRBV25-1
ASSKKQGVSEKLF,TRBV5-1
ASSQGQGYNSPLH,TRBV11-3
ASIRDRDYEQY,TRBV6-8
ASISQAGGTDTQY,TRBV5-1
ASSATGTDTQY,TRBV18
ASIGTSGTYEQY,TRBV6-8
ASRPQGNTEAF,TRBV19
ASSRPGSNQPQH,TRBV19
ASSLGQDNEKLF,TRBV18
ATSRDYRGHVDTQY,TRBV15
ASSEALAGGETQY,TRBV6-1
AISALMDGDGYT,TRBV6-8
ASSWDGYTYEQY,TRBV11-3
ASSLLAGGVSDEQF,TRBV19
ASSYLISTDTQY,TRBV7-6
ASRMGGQETQY,TRBV28
ASSHGTAGANVLT,TRBV5-1
AISSRDNTEAF,TRBV6-8
SVSAPLTGEQY,TRBV29-1
ASKAGREGNTIY,TRBV19
AGSSDRVADTQY,TRBV12-2
ASSWSGGNQPQH,TRBV6-8
ASSLQGTGNTIY,TRBV7-5
ASSRQGIYGYT,TRBV19
ASSSGDRGLETQY,TRBV28
ASSQGAQAGNTIY,TRBV1
ASSPGLAGGIVNEQF,TRBV11-3
ASSLGVGGGLDTQY,TRBV11-3
ASSSGTEYNEQF,TRBV6-8
ASSEGYDQPQH,TRBV18
ASSEMADYGYT,TRBV28
ASSYLSDTQY,TRBV6-8
ASSQATRRGNTIY,TRBV7-1
AISDSNRGAPQY,TRBV10-3
SVEPTSGRWGVRNEQF,TRBV29-1
ASSLGTGTLREQY,TRBV5-1
ASSLARGNTEAF,TRBV5-1
SVLRRGGMNTEAF,TRBV29-1
ASQGGLLNQPQH,TRBV19
AKWRPKNIQY,TRBV6-8
ASSQDSGAGYEQY,TRBV1
ASSIWTLGARGYT,TRBV19